The next 9 T cell receptor beta chains were all read from a single sample in a study of cytomegalovirus exposure and HLA in healthy donors (dated by TCRdb to about 2017). The library was prepared using the immunoSEQ multiplex PCR assay. Entries here come from immuneACCESS through TCRdb and include only in-frame sequences with V and J called. Some clones fail to appear in such tables; in the studies checked, an unresolved V gene covers under half of the shortfall, and the cause of the remainder is unknown. This sample lists a few hundred thousand clones; around 85% were detected once. The ten largest make up roughly 1% of the sample. Sequencing was carried out using PBMCs. These receptors all stem from a woman under 30 in good health and CMV-seronegative.

This clone was seen once. This chain joins TRBV29-1 and TRBJ1-2; D is possibly TRBD1 (6 bases). Trimming left V 4 bases short and J 0 bases short, with 12 bases between. The CDR3 extends over 14 amino acids. Per germline, CDR1 SQVTM and CDR2 ANQGSEA. This CDR3 reads CSVVGQLTNYGYTF. CDR3 DNA sequence: TGCAGCGTTGTCGGACAGCTGACTAACTATGGCTACACCTTC.

The gene calls are TRBV6-1 and TRBJ1-5; a weak D match, TRBD1 (6 bases). From germline, CDR1 is MNHNS and CDR2 SASEGT. Trimming pared 7 bases from V and 0 bases from J, leaving 13 bases between. This CDR3 is built from 15 residues. The CDR3, as DNA: TGTGCCAGCATGAGTGGACAGAGTAGCAATCAGCCCCAGCATTTT. Translation gives CASMSGQSSNQPQHF.

The chain couples TRBV5-1 to TRBJ1-1; unclear D gene. Trimming removed 0 bases from V and 2 bases from J, with 11 bases in between. CDR1 is SGHRS and CDR2 is YFSETQ in the germline V gene. The CDR3 consists of 15 residues. CDR3 amino acids: CASSLGPTGNTEAFF. In DNA form, the CDR3 reads TGCGCCAGCAGCTTGGGGCCGACGGGTAACACTGAAGCTTTCTTT.

CDR3: CASRVEAAEALNTF. CDR3 nucleotide sequence: TGTGCCAGCCGAGTGGAGGCGGCTGAAGCTTTGAACACCTTC. J is TRBJ1-2 and V is TRBV2; D gene unclear. The germline gives CDR1 SNHLY, CDR2 FYNNEI. V dropped 8 bases and J dropped 12 bases, with 25 bases sitting between them. This CDR3 is 14 amino acids long.

The rearrangement links TRBV7-6 to TRBJ1-3, with TRBD1 matching 7 bases. The germline V gene has CDR1 SGHVS and CDR2 FNYEAQ. The CDR3 totals 17 residues. Trimming took 3 bases from V and 0 from J; bases not matched to a gene: 8. CDR3 sequence reads: CASSFVDRPDSGNTIYF. The CDR3 DNA reads TGTGCCAGCAGCTTCGTGGACAGGCCCGACTCTGGAAACACCATATATTTT.

This clone was seen just once. The chain combines TRBV6-5 with TRBJ1-1; D perhaps matches TRBD1 (5 bases). Germline V gene data show CDR1 as MNHEY and CDR2 as SVGAGI. V gave up 2 bases and J gave up 4 bases, with 14 bases separating them. This CDR3 has 15 amino acids. This chain's CDR3 is CASSYVGVLGTEAFF. The CDR3 DNA sequence: TGTGCCAGCAGTTACGTAGGGGTCTTGGGCACTGAAGCTTTCTTT.

Worth noting for this clone: This sample includes further DNA sequences coding for the same CDR3. The chain has TRBV18 and TRBJ2-1; 7 bases map to TRBD2. Germline V CDR1 and CDR2: KGHSH, LQKENI. The CDR3 is made up of 16 amino acids. The trim removed 0 bases at V and 0 bases at J, leaving 2 bases unmatched. For the CDR3, the DNA is TGTGCCAGCTCACCACCGGGGGGGAGCTCCTACAATGAGCAGTTCTTC. Translated, it gives CASSPPGGSSYNEQFF.

J is TRBJ2-7 and V is TRBV6-5; 9 nucleotides match TRBD2. V was clipped by 6 bases and J by 5 bases; unmatched bases: 8. The CDR3 is 14 residues long. Germline CDR1 reads MNHEY; CDR2 reads SVGAGI. The CDR3 is CASSRGRGVNEQYF. As DNA, the CDR3 is TGTGCCAGCAGCCGCGGGAGGGGGGTCAACGAGCAGTACTTC.

The rearrangement uses TRBV6-5 and TRBJ2-7, with D possibly TRBD1 on 5 matching bases. The germline gives CDR1 MNHEY, CDR2 SVGAGI. This CDR3 contains 15 residues. With 2 bases removed from V and 1 base from J, the gap between germline ends came to 12 bases. This chain's CDR3 is CASSYRGSDSYEQYF. The CDR3 bases are TGTGCCAGCAGTTACAGGGGTTCCGATTCCTACGAGCAGTACTTC.